This TCR beta chain came from a study of cytotoxic CD8 clonotypes in ibrutinib-treated CLL. Study at large: The patients comprised approximately ten relapsed/refractory and about 15 treatment-naive cases, some 17 IGHV unmutated.

The targeted sequencing depth was 1 in 200,000 to 1 in 1 million T cells. Sequencing used immunoSEQ multiplex PCR; TCRdb keeps in-frame clones, though not all of them. This sample carries almost 45,000 clones, about 72% of them seen once, and the ten largest clones take about 14%. General study findings and limits: Upon ibrutinib response clonality rose, and upon progression it fell back toward baseline. Clonotypes that were public were uncommon, and they contracted or stayed stable on treatment.

This clone was observed a single time. Its antigen is undetermined. This specimen consisted of PBMCs, obtained after 12 months of ibrutinib treatment. The sequence was collected from a human donor with chronic lymphocytic leukemia.

The CDR3 DNA follows: TGTGCCAGCAGCACGGACAGGGGCAATGAGCAGTTCTTC. Translation: CASSTDRGNEQFF. The chain employs TRBV11-3 and TRBJ2-1; 9 nucleotides line up with TRBD1. The CDR3 runs to 13 residues. Losses at the gene ends were 5 bases for V and 6 bases for J; bases not matched to a gene: 2. CDR1 is SGHNT and CDR2 is YENEEA in the germline V gene.